A single sample is the source of the 16 T cell receptor beta chains below, sequenced in a study of T cells in Graves' hyperthyroidism and ophthalmopathy. RNA transcripts provided the source from which TCR beta CDR3 regions were amplified. Carried out on the TCR CDR3, a first-round RT-PCR used the HTBI primer set. TCRdb processed the multiplex PCR reads anew with MiXCR; each CDR3 protein has one entry. In the table there are over 200,000 distinct CDR3 sequences, more than 15% of which are singletons. Material: blood. The receptors here all came from a man aged 50 or older with Graves' hyperthyroidism.

CDR3 DNA: TGTGCCAGCAGCCTCTCTGACCTCAGCTCCTACAATGAGCAGTTCTTC. Translation gives CASSLSDLSSYNEQFF. This chain uses TRBV9 with TRBJ2-1; D gene ambiguous. Trimming stripped 4 bases from V and 0 bases from J, with 14 bases between. This CDR3 spans 16 amino acids. CDR1 SGDLS and CDR2 YYNGEE come from the germline V gene.

This clonotype was found many times. V is TRBV7-3 and J is TRBJ2-1, with 10 bases fitting TRBD2. V lost 1 base to trimming and J lost 8 bases; unmatched junction nucleotides: 8. CDR1 and CDR2 (germline): SGHTA, FQGTGA. The CDR3 is made up of 16 amino acids. CDR3 amino acids: CASSLRVSGRADEQFF. As DNA, the CDR3 is TGTGCCAGCAGCTTAAGAGTGAGCGGGAGGGCTGATGAGCAGTTCTTC.

The rearrangement uses TRBV19 and TRBJ2-1; unclear D gene. The germline V gene has CDR1 LNHDA and CDR2 SQIVND (reference sequence). The CDR3 length is 15 residues. V lost 3 bases, J lost 6 bases, and 15 bases lay in between. CDR3 amino acids: CASSISPPVANEQFF. The CDR3 nucleotides read TGTGCCAGTAGTATTTCACCACCAGTCGCCAATGAGCAGTTCTTC.

On this clonotype: This may be a read error, as it is one base from a much larger clone. The chain has TRBV30 and TRBJ2-2, with 7 bases identical to TRBD2. The CDR3 covers 13 residues. Germline-derived CDR1 and CDR2 are GTSNPN and SVGIG (reference sequence). CDR3 loop: CVWSKRDGGELFF. The CDR3 DNA reads as TGTGTCTGGAGTAAGCGGGACGGCGGGGAGCTGTTTTTT.

In its sample, this clonotype was seen many times. J is TRBJ2-7 and V is TRBV20-1, with 9 bases aligning to TRBD2. The CDR3 runs to 17 residues. V was clipped by 3 bases and J by 4 bases; unmatched bases: 16. The germline V gene has CDR1 DFQATT and CDR2 SNEGSKA (reference sequence). CDR3 sequence reads: CSARGAASGKSIYEQYF. The DNA for the CDR3 is TGCAGTGCTAGGGGTGCGGCTAGCGGGAAATCGATTTACGAGCAGTACTTC.

This clonotype was counted many times. The V call is TRBV2, the J call TRBJ1-4; D is unclear. Germline CDR1 and CDR2: SNHLY and FYNNEI. The CDR3 extends over 14 amino acids. V lost 10 bases and J lost 0, with 12 bases in between. The CDR3 sequence is CATGRVPTNEKLFF. The CDR3 nucleotides are TGTGCCACAGGAAGGGTCCCAACTAATGAAAAACTGTTTTTT.

This clonotype has only a few counts. This chain connects TRBV19 to TRBJ2-1; 9 positions agree with TRBD2. This CDR3 is 14 amino acids long. CDR1 and CDR2 from the germline V gene are LNHDA and SQIVND (reference sequence). J was trimmed by 3 bases and V by 10 bases; bases with no gene match: 7. DNA of the CDR3: TGTGCCACGGGGCGGGAGGGCGTCTACAATGAGCAGTTCTTC. Translating it yields CATGREGVYNEQFF.

The chain recombines TRBV7-3 with TRBJ2-1; TRBD1 matches 11 bases. V lost 2 bases, J lost 3 bases, and 9 bases stayed unmatched. Germline CDR1 and CDR2: SGHTA and FQGTGA. This CDR3 region has 18 residues. The CDR3 loop is CASSLLNRGQGGYNEQFF. The CDR3 region has the DNA TGTGCCAGCAGCTTATTAAATAGGGGACAGGGGGGCTACAATGAGCAGTTCTTC.

This clonotype has a count of ten or more. The chain carries TRBV6-2 or TRBV6-3 and TRBJ2-3; D is uncertain. This CDR3 comprises 15 residues. Between the trimmed V and J ends, which lost 2 bases and 4 bases, there was a span of 13 bases. Germline V gene data show CDR1 as MNHEY and CDR2 as SVGEGT. The CDR3 nucleotides read TGTGCCAGCAGTTACGGACCACCCGGTCCAGATACGCAGTATTTT. Its translation: CASSYGPPGPDTQYF.

This chain links TRBV29-1 with TRBJ1-1; no clear D. The CDR3 is 13 amino acids. The germline V and J ends were trimmed by 0 bases and 5 bases, with 10 bases remaining between them. The germline CDR1 and CDR2 sequences are SQVTM and ANQGSEA. The CDR3 is CSVEEGSRTEAFF. The CDR3 region has the DNA TGCAGCGTTGAAGAAGGATCAAGGACTGAAGCTTTCTTT.

The V call is TRBV12-3 or TRBV12-4, the J call TRBJ2-3; 10 bases match TRBD2. The V segment lost 6 bases and the J segment 0 bases; nucleotides outside the gene matches: 18. The CDR3 covers 20 residues. The CDR3 nucleotides are TGTGCCAGCAGAAAAACAGGAGGGGCAAGCGGGAGGGGAAGCACAGATACGCAGTATTTT. Translation: CASRKTGGASGRGSTDTQYF.

This clonotype occurred many times. The chain is built from TRBV7-9 and TRBJ2-5; TRBD2 matches 12 bases. Looked up from germline, CDR1 is SEHNR and CDR2 is FQNEAQ (reference sequence). J was trimmed by 2 bases and V by 4 bases; bases with no gene match: 5. The CDR3 length is 16 residues. The CDR3 is CASSSRTSGGQETQYF. CDR3 nucleotides: TGTGCCAGCAGCTCACGCACTAGCGGGGGGCAAGAGACCCAGTACTTC.

This clonotype turned up a few times. The chain uses TRBV20-1 and TRBJ2-2, with 7 bases lining up with TRBD1. The CDR3 totals 14 residues. V lost 2 bases, J lost 4 bases, and 4 bases stayed unmatched. Germline-derived CDR1 and CDR2 are DFQATT and SNEGSKA (reference sequence). CDR3 in DNA: TGCAGTGCTAGACGACAGGGCGGCACCGGGGAGCTGTTTTTT. Encoded protein: CSARRQGGTGELFF.

J is TRBJ2-7 and V is TRBV20-1; the D is unclear. The CDR3 is made up of 11 amino acids. The V gene's germline CDR1 is DFQATT and CDR2 SNEGSKA (reference sequence). Trimming shortened V by 8 bases and J by 6 bases, and 14 bases separated the two germline ends. In DNA form, the CDR3 reads TGCAGTACCGGACCCGCGTTCGAGCAGTACTTC. This translates into CSTGPAFEQYF.

This clonotype has more than one count but fewer than ten. This sequence joins TRBV5-8 and TRBJ1-4; D is undetermined. The CDR3 has 16 amino acids. CDR1 is SGHTS and CDR2 is YDEGEE in the germline V gene. Trimming pared 0 bases from V and 4 bases from J, leaving 13 bases between. DNA of the CDR3: TGTGCCAGCAGCTTGGACGCCTCAAGGGTTAATGAAAAACTGTTTTTT. Its translation: CASSLDASRVNEKLFF.

In this sample, this clonotype turned up a few times. J is TRBJ2-5 and V is TRBV12-3 or TRBV12-4; 9 bases are a match to TRBD1. The CDR3 extends over 16 amino acids. Trimming cost V 3 bases and J 4 bases; bases outside gene matches: 9. CDR3 amino acids: CASSFGTGLLGETQYF. The CDR3 DNA reads as TGTGCCAGCAGTTTCGGGACAGGGTTGCTGGGAGAGACCCAGTACTTC.